This is a list of T cell receptor beta chains from one sample in a study of technical replicates of blood from a handful of donors. TCRdb keeps only in-frame clones here, not all; method: immunoSEQ multiplex PCR. The table records approximately 53,000 clones, 95% to 96% of them present only once. The sequenced material came from T cells isolated from PBMCs. The receptors derive from a human donor in good health. Each CDR3 is given with its conserved first and last residue. Fields, in order: V gene, D gene, clone size, J gene, CDR3 DNA, CDR3 protein. A D gene is named only where the DNA matches it firmly. Some rows have no size entry. The others give once, few or many, or a class for an expanded clone.

TRBV29-1	-	-	TRBJ2-2	TGCAGCGTTGGCATAGTATCTAACGGGGAGCTGTTTTTT	CSVGIVSNGELFF
TRBV4-1	-	-	TRBJ1-5	TGCGCCAGCAGCCAAGGGACATATAGCAATCAGCCCCAGCATTTT	CASSQGTYSNQPQHF
TRBV5-6	-	-	TRBJ1-2	TGTGCCAGCAGCCCCGGAGATTATGGCTACACCTTC	CASSPGDYGYTF
TRBV5-8	TRBD2	-	TRBJ2-1	TGTGCCAGCGGACTAGCGGGAGGGCACAATGAGCAGTTCTTC	CASGLAGGHNEQFF
TRBV19	-	-	TRBJ1-4	TGTGCCAGTAGGAACAGGGCCTCAACTAATGAAAAACTGTTTTTT	CASRNRASTNEKLFF
TRBV28	-	-	TRBJ2-6	TGTGCCAGCAGTTTTAAACACCAGATGGGGGCCAACGTCCTGACTTTC	CASSFKHQMGANVLTF
TRBV5-1	TRBD1	-	TRBJ2-7	TGCGCCAGCAGCGAGGACAGGGTTACCTACGAGCAGTACTTC	CASSEDRVTYEQYF
TRBV4-2	-	-	TRBJ2-1	TGTGCCAGCAGCCAAGAGTGGGGCTGGTCTTTGGGGGCAAATGAGCAGTTCTTC	CASSQEWGWSLGANEQFF
TRBV7-8	TRBD1	-	TRBJ1-5	TGTGCCAGCAGCACCCGGACAGGAGATCAGCCCCAGCATTTT	CASSTRTGDQPQHF
TRBV15	-	-	TRBJ1-5	TGTGCCACCAGCGGTGTCATAACGGGTAATCAGCCCCAGCATTTT	CATSGVITGNQPQHF
TRBV6-1	TRBD1	-	TRBJ2-7	TGTGCCAGCAGCCTATGGACAGGGGCGATTTACGAGCAGTACTTC	CASSLWTGAIYEQYF
TRBV2	TRBD1	-	TRBJ1-1	TGTGCCAGCAGTTCCACCGGGACAGGGGTATCGAACACTGAAGCTTTCTTT	CASSSTGTGVSNTEAFF
TRBV28	-	-	TRBJ2-1	TGTGCCAGCAGGGGGACTTCCTACAATGAGCAGTTCTTC	CASRGTSYNEQFF
TRBV29-1	TRBD2	-	TRBJ2-7	TGCAGCGTTGATGGTCTAGCGGGATTGTACGAGCAGTACTTC	CSVDGLAGLYEQYF
TRBV6-1	TRBD1	-	TRBJ1-3	TGTGCCAGCAGAGAGGGGGCTGATCGTAGAAACACCATATATTTT	CASREGADRRNTIYF
TRBV27	-	-	TRBJ1-4	TGTGCCAGCAAAGTTCAAGCAGGGGCAAATGAAAAACTGTTTTTT	CASKVQAGANEKLFF
TRBV30	TRBD1	-	TRBJ1-2	TGTGCCTGGAGTCCGGGACAGGGTAACTATGGCTACACCTTC	CAWSPGQGNYGYTF
TRBV14	TRBD1	-	TRBJ1-1	TGTGCCAGCAGCCTCATGGCTCAGGGGGCCACTGAAGCTTTCTTT	CASSLMAQGATEAFF
TRBV5-1	-	-	TRBJ2-7	TGCGCCAGCAGCTTGGCTTCGTGGGGCTACTCCTACGAGCAGTACTTC	CASSLASWGYSYEQYF
TRBV10-3	-	-	TRBJ2-3	TGTGCCATCAGTGATGGCGGGAATACGCAGTATTTT	CAISDGGNTQYF
TRBV30	-	-	TRBJ1-4	TGTGCCTGGAGTGTCGTCTCTGCAACTAATGAAAAACTGTTTTTT	CAWSVVSATNEKLFF
TRBV27	TRBD1	-	TRBJ2-2	TGTGCCAGCAACGCCCCGGGACAGACAAACACCGGGGAGCTGTTTTTT	CASNAPGQTNTGELFF
TRBV6-5	TRBD2	-	TRBJ2-1	TGTGCCAGCCGCCCCGGGACTAGCGGATACAATGAGCAGTTCTTC	CASRPGTSGYNEQFF
TRBV5-6	-	-	TRBJ2-3	TGTGCCAGCAGCACCCGGACAGCCCGGGCAGATACGCAGTATTTT	CASSTRTARADTQYF
TRBV9	-	-	TRBJ2-5	TGTGCCAGCAGCGGAGGGTCTTATGTTCGAGAGACCCAGTACTTC	CASSGGSYVRETQYF
TRBV19	TRBD1	-	TRBJ2-3	TGTGCCAGTAGTACAGGGACAGGGCCACCCACAGATACGCAGTATTTT	CASSTGTGPPTDTQYF
TRBV4-3	TRBD1	once	TRBJ2-4	TGCGCCAGCAGCCAAACGACAGGGGGTCTCAATTTGTTCCCCAAAAACATTCAGTACTTC	CASSQTTGGLNLFPKNIQYF
TRBV18	-	once	TRBJ2-7	TGTGCCAGCTCACCTGAGGGCTACGAGCAGTACTTC	CASSPEGYEQYF
TRBV7-8	-	-	TRBJ2-7	TGTGCCAGCAGCTTGAGAGGGGGTGCCTCCTACGAGCAGTACTTC	CASSLRGGASYEQYF
TRBV6-1	TRBD1	-	TRBJ1-2	TGTGCCAGCAGTGAAGCCAGGGGGAACTATGGCTACACCTTC	CASSEARGNYGYTF
TRBV15	TRBD2	-	TRBJ2-1	TGTGCCACCAGCAGACGGGGACTAGCGGGAACCCAGGATGAGCAGTTCTTC	CATSRRGLAGTQDEQFF
TRBV11-2	-	once	TRBJ2-7	TGTGCCAGCAGCTTTTTCGGGAAAGGTTACGAGCAGTACTTC	CASSFFGKGYEQYF
TRBV11-2	-	-	TRBJ2-7	TGTGCCAGCAGCTTTCTGAGGGAGTTAAACGAGCAGTACTTC	CASSFLRELNEQYF
TRBV14	TRBD1	-	TRBJ1-2	TGTGCCAGCAGCCAACTCGGACAGGATGGCTACACCTTC	CASSQLGQDGYTF
TRBV6-1	-	-	TRBJ2-1	TGTGCCAGCAGGTTTGGAGGCTACAATGAGCAGTTCTTC	CASRFGGYNEQFF
TRBV19	TRBD1	few	TRBJ1-4	TGTGCCAGTACCAAAGTACAGGGGAAACTGTTTTTT	CASTKVQGKLFF
TRBV7-7	TRBD1	-	TRBJ2-7	TGTGCTAGCAGCTTTAAGACAGGGTACGAGCAGTACTTC	CASSFKTGYEQYF
TRBV5-6	-	-	TRBJ1-1	TGTGCCAGCAGCCTATACAGGGTGAACACTGAAGCTTTCTTT	CASSLYRVNTEAFF
TRBV28	-	-	TRBJ1-3	TGTGCCAGCAGCATTTCGGTTGAAGACACCATATATTTT	CASSISVEDTIYF
TRBV7-2	-	-	TRBJ2-1	TGTGCCAGCAGCTCGAGCGGGCAAGCCTACAATGAGCAGTTCTTC	CASSSSGQAYNEQFF
TRBV7-9	TRBD1	once	TRBJ1-1	TGTGCCAGCAGCCCGGACAGGGGCAACACTGAAGCTTTCTTT	CASSPDRGNTEAFF